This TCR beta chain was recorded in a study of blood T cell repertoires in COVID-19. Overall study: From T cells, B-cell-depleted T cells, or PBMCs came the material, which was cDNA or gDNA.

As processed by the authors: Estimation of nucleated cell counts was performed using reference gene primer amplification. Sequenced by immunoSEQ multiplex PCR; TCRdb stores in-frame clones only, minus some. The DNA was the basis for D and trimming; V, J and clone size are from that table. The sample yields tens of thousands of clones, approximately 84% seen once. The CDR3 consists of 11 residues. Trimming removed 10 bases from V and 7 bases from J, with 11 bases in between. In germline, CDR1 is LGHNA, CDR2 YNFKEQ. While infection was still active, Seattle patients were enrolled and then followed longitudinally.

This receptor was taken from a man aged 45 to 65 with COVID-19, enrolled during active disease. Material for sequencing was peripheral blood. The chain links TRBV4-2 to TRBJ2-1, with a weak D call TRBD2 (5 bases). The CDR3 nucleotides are TGTGCCATTTCAAGGGAGAATGAGCAGTTCTTC. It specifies CAISRENEQFF.